A single sample is the source of the 6 T cell receptor beta chains below, sequenced in a study of blood T cell repertoires in COVID-19. Profiling relied on immunoSEQ multiplex PCR, and the TCRdb table lists in-frame clones only, not all of them. The table shows 75,000 to 85,000 clones, with 80% to 90% occurring only once. The sequencing input was peripheral blood. The receptors stem from a man aged 50-60 years with active COVID-19.

The V and J genes are TRBV6-5 and TRBJ1-3; D unresolved. Germline CDR1 and CDR2: MNHEY and SVGAGI. The CDR3 is 14 amino acids. The V gene lost 6 bases and the J gene lost 3 bases, with 12 bases spanning the gap. DNA for the CDR3: TGTGCCAGCAGGGTAACAAGGAGTGGAAACACCATATATTTT. Protein sequence: CASRVTRSGNTIYF.

The chain is built from TRBV24-1 and TRBJ2-5; 7 positions match TRBD2. J gave up 5 bases and V 1 base, and 3 bases lay outside the gene matches. This CDR3 contains 14 residues. Looked up from germline, CDR1 is KGHDR and CDR2 is SFDVKD. The CDR3 DNA follows: TGTGCCACCAGTGATTTCTCCGGGGGGGAGACCCAGTACTTC. The encoded protein is CATSDFSGGETQYF.

The chain carries TRBV2 and TRBJ1-5; no definite D call. The germline V gene has CDR1 SNHLY and CDR2 FYNNEI. V was clipped by 3 bases and J by 0 bases, with 9 bases between them. The CDR3 loop spans 15 amino acids. DNA of the CDR3: TGTGCCAGCAGTGATCGGGGTCTTAGCAATCAGCCCCAGCATTTT. This encodes CASSDRGLSNQPQHF.

The rearrangement links TRBV29-1 to TRBJ2-5; 11 nucleotides match TRBD2. CDR3 size: 18 residues. Trimming removed 5 bases from V and 5 bases from J; junction bases left unmatched: 19. Germline-derived CDR1 and CDR2 are SQVTM and ANQGSEA. DNA of the CDR3: TGCAGCGTTCCCACCTATCTAGCGGGAGGTTTGGCGGGGGAGACCCAGTACTTC. Translation: CSVPTYLAGGLAGETQYF.

The V call is TRBV3-1 (or the pseudogene TRBV3-2), the J call TRBJ1-1; no definite D call. The CDR3 runs to 15 residues. V dropped 7 bases and J dropped 5 bases, with 20 bases sitting between them. Germline V gives CDR1 LGHDT, CDR2 YNNKEL (reference sequence). CDR3 protein: CASTRAEVMGTEAFF. CDR3 nucleotide sequence: TGTGCCAGCACCCGCGCGGAGGTTATGGGGACTGAAGCTTTCTTT.

The chain employs TRBV7-2 and TRBJ2-3; 8 bases align to TRBD2. In germline, CDR1 is SGHTA, CDR2 FQGNSA. This CDR3 region has 17 residues. The V gene end was trimmed by 5 bases and the J gene end by 1 base; junction bases not matched to a gene: 11. This CDR3 reads CASSPLPAGAGTDTQYF. The CDR3 DNA follows: TGTGCCAGCAGCCCCCTCCCAGCGGGAGCGGGCACAGATACGCAGTATTTT.